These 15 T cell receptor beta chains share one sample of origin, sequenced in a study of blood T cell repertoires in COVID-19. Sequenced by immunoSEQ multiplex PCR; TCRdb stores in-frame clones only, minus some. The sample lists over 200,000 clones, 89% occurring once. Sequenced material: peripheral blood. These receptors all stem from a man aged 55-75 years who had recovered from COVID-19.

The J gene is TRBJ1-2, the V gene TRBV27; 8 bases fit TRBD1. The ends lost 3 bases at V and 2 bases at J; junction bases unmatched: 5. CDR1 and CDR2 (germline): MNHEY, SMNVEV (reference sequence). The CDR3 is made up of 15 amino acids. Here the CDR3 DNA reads TGTGCCAGCAGTTTTTCCGGGACAGGCAACTATGGCTACACCTTC. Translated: CASSFSGTGNYGYTF.

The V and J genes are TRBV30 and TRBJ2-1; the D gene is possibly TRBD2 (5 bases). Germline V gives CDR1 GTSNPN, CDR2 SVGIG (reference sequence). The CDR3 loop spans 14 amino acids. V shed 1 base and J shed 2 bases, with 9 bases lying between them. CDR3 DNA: TGTGCCTGGAGTGAAGGGAGCCCCTACAATGAGCAGTTCTTC. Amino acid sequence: CAWSEGSPYNEQFF.

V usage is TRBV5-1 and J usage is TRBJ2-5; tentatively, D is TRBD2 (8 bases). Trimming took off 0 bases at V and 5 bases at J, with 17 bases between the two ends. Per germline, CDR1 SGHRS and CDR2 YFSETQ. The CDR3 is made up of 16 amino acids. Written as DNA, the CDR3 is TGCGCCAGCAGCTTGGGATCGGGAGGGGGCTGGGAGACCCAGTACTTC. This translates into CASSLGSGGGWETQYF.

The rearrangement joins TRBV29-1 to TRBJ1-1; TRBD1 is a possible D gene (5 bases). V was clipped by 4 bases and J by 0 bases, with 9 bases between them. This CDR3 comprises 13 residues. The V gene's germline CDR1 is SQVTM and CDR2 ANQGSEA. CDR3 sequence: CSVATALNTEAFF. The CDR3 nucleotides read TGCAGCGTTGCGACAGCCCTGAACACTGAAGCTTTCTTT. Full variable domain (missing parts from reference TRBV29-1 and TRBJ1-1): SAVISQKPSRDICQRGTSLTIQCQVDSQVTMMFWYRQQPGQSLTLIATANQGSEATYESGFVIDKFPISRPNLTFSTLTVSNMSPEDSSIYLCSVATALNTEAFFGQGTRLTVV.

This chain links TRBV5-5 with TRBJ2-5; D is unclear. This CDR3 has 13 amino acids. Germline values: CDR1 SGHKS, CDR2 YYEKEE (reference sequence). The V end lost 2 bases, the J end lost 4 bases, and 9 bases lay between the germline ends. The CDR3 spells CASSFLPGETQYF. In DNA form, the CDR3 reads TGTGCCAGCAGCTTTCTTCCCGGAGAGACCCAGTACTTC.

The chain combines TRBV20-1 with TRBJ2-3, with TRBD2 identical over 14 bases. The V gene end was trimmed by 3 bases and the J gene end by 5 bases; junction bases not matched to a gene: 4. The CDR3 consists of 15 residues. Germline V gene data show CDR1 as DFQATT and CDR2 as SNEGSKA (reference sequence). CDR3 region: CSASSGLAGVDTQYF. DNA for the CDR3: TGCAGTGCTAGTTCGGGACTAGCGGGAGTAGATACGCAGTATTTT.

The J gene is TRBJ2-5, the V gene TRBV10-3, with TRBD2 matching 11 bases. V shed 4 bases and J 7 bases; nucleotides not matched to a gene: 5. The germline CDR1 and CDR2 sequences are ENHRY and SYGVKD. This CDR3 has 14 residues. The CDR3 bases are TGTGCCATCAGTGGGACTAGCGGGCGAGGGACCCAGTACTTC. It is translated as CAISGTSGRGTQYF.

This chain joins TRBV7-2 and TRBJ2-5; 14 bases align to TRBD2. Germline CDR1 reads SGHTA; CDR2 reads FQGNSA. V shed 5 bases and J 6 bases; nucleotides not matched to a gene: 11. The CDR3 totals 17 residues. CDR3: CASSPRLGLAGVKTQYF. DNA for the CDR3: TGTGCCAGCAGCCCCCGGTTGGGACTAGCGGGAGTGAAGACCCAGTACTTC.

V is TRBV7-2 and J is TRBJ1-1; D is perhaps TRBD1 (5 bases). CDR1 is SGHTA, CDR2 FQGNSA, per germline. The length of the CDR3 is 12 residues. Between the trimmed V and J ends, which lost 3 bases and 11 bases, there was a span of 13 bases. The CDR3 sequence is CASSFTGLWAFF. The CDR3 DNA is TGTGCCAGCAGCTTCACGGGACTTTGGGCTTTCTTT.

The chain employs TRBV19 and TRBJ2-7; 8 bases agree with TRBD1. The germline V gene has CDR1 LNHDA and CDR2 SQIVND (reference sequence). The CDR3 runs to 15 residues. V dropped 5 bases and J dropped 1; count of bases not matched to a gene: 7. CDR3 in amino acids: CASSAGTGRSYEQYF. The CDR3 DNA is TGTGCCAGTAGTGCCGGGACAGGCAGGTCCTACGAGCAGTACTTC.

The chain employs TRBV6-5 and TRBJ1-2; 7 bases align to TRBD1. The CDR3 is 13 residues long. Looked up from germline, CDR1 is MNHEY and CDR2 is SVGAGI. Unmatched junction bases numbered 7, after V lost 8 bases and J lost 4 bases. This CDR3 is CASGMGQPYGYTF. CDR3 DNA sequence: TGTGCCAGCGGAATGGGACAGCCCTATGGCTACACCTTC.

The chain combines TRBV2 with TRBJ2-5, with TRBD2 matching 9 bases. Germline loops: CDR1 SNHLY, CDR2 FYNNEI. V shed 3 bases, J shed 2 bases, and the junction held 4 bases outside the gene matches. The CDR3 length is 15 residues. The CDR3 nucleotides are TGTGCCAGCAGTGACCCAGCGGGGGGTCAAGAGACCCAGTACTTC. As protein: CASSDPAGGQETQYF.

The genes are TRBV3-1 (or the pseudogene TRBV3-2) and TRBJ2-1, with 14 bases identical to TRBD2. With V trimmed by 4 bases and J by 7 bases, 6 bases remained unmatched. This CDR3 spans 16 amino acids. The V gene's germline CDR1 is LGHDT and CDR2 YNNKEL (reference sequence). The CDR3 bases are TGTGCCAGCAGCCCCGGACTAGCGGGGGGCCGGAATGAGCAGTTCTTC. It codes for CASSPGLAGGRNEQFF.

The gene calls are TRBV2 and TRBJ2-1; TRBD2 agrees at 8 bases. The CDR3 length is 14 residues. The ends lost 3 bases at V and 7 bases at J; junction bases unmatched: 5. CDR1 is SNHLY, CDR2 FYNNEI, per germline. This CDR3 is CASSEQSGGNEQFF. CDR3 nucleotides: TGTGCCAGCAGTGAGCAGTCGGGAGGGAATGAGCAGTTCTTC.

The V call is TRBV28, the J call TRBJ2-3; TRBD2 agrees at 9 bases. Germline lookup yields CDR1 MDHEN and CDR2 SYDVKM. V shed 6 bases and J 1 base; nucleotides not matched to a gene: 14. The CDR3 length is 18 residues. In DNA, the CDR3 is TGTGCCAGCAGCCCCAGCGGGAGGTCCTCTCTGGGCACAGATACGCAGTATTTT. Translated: CASSPSGRSSLGTDTQYF.